The rows below give T cell receptor beta chains drawn from one sample of a study of CD8 T cells in Susac syndrome. TCRdb re-called the immunoSEQ multiplex PCR reads with MiXCR, one entry per CDR3 protein. This repertoire shows over 120,000 distinct CDR3 sequences, 95% found once; its top ten account for 0.13% to 0.15%. The sequenced material came from CD4+ T cells from PBMCs. Receptor source: a human donor with Susac syndrome. CDR3s include the opening cysteine and the closing phenylalanine or tryptophan. Each record gives: clone size, V gene, J gene, D gene, CDR3 DNA, CDR3 protein. D genes are given only for firm matches. Only some rows state a clone size, as once, few, many or a class for expanded clones.

NA	TRBV30	TRBJ1-6	NA	TGTGCCTGGACGTCCGATTATAATTCACCCCTCCACTTT	CAWTSDYNSPLHF
NA	TRBV2	TRBJ1-2	NA	TGTGCCAGCATTGACGTCCATAGCTATGGCTACACCTTC	CASIDVHSYGYTF
NA	TRBV11-2	TRBJ2-1	NA	TGTGCCAGCAGCCCGGACAGTGAGCAGTTCTTC	CASSPDSEQFF
NA	TRBV18	TRBJ2-7	NA	TGTGCCAGCTCACCCCCCACTAGGTACGAGCAGTACTTC	CASSPPTRYEQYF
NA	TRBV7-3	TRBJ2-1	NA	TGTGCCAGCAGCTTAAGTAGTTATCTCAGCAATGAGCAGTTCTTC	CASSLSSYLSNEQFF
NA	TRBV7-9	TRBJ2-1	TRBD2	TGTGCCAGCAGCTTAGCAGGGACTAGCGGGATGAATGAGCAGTTCTTC	CASSLAGTSGMNEQFF
NA	TRBV7-3	TRBJ1-4	NA	TGTGCCAGCAGCCTTGGGCGGGATGAAAAACTGTTTTTT	CASSLGRDEKLFF
NA	TRBV6-2/TRBV6-3	TRBJ2-5	NA	TGTGCCAGCAGAAAAGCGGTCCAAGAGACCCAGTACTTC	CASRKAVQETQYF
NA	TRBV6-2/TRBV6-3	TRBJ1-1	NA	TGTGCCAGCAGTTACCCCAACACTGAAGCTTTCTTT	CASSYPNTEAFF
once	TRBV30	TRBJ1-2	NA	TGTGCCTGGAGTGTTGAGGAGACTAACTATGGCTACACCTTC	CAWSVEETNYGYTF
NA	TRBV9	TRBJ2-3	TRBD1	TGTGCCAGCAGCGTAGCCCACGGACAGGGCCATAGCACAGATACGCAGTATTTT	CASSVAHGQGHSTDTQYF
NA	TRBV7-2	TRBJ2-1	NA	TGTGCCAGCAGCCCTGGGCGAACGAATGAGCAGTTCTTC	CASSPGRTNEQFF
once	TRBV29-1	TRBJ2-1	TRBD2	TGCAGCGTTGAGGGCGGGAGGCTGCAGTTCTTC	CSVEGGRLQFF
NA	TRBV28	TRBJ2-5	NA	TGTGCCAGCAAAGGAGGGACCCAGTACTTC	CASKGGTQYF
NA	TRBV5-6	TRBJ1-2	NA	TGTGCCAGCAGATCGGCCCGGCGTTTAGGGGACTATGGCTACACCTTC	CASRSARRLGDYGYTF
NA	TRBV29-1	TRBJ2-7	TRBD2	TGCAGCGTTGGGACTAGCGCATCCTACGAGCAGTACTTC	CSVGTSASYEQYF
NA	TRBV12-3/TRBV12-4	TRBJ1-2	NA	TGTGCCAGCAGCGTGGGACGGACAAACTATGGCTACACCTTC	CASSVGRTNYGYTF
NA	TRBV29-1	TRBJ2-3	NA	TGCAGCGCGAGAGGCAGGGTCACAGATACGCAGTATTTT	CSARGRVTDTQYF
NA	TRBV3-1	TRBJ2-1	NA	TGTGCCAGCAGGGGGACTTACAATGAGCAGTTCTTC	CASRGTYNEQFF
NA	TRBV30	TRBJ2-7	NA	TGTGCCTGGAGTGTACCCAGGATCTCCTACGAGCAGTACTTC	CAWSVPRISYEQYF
NA	TRBV18	TRBJ1-5	NA	TGTGCCAGCTCACCAAGGAGCCGTGGGGTTTTCGATCAGCCCCAGCATTTT	CASSPRSRGVFDQPQHF
NA	TRBV19	TRBJ2-3	NA	TGTGCCACTCGAGAGACAGATACGCAGTATTTT	CATRETDTQYF
NA	TRBV5-1	TRBJ1-5	TRBD1	TGCGCCAGCAGCCCAGGGGGGTATGACCAGCCCCAGCATTTT	CASSPGGYDQPQHF
NA	TRBV12-3/TRBV12-4	TRBJ1-1	TRBD1	TGTGCCAGCAGTTGGGACAGGGGGGAAGCTTTCTTT	CASSWDRGEAFF
NA	TRBV7-6	TRBJ2-5	TRBD1	TGTGCCAGCAGCTTAAGCCGCCGGGACAGGGGGTGGGAGACCCAGTACTTC	CASSLSRRDRGWETQYF
NA	TRBV14	TRBJ2-3	TRBD2	TGTGCCAGCAGCCGGGGACTAACAAGCACAGATACGCAGTATTTT	CASSRGLTSTDTQYF
NA	TRBV30	TRBJ1-6	NA	TGTGCCTGGAGTGGGGGAAATTCACCCCTCCACTTT	CAWSGGNSPLHF
NA	TRBV15	TRBJ1-5	NA	TGTGCCACCAGCAGTGGTCGTCAGCCCCAGCATTTT	CATSSGRQPQHF
NA	TRBV28	TRBJ1-1	NA	TGTGCCAGCGTAAGGGATTTAAACACTGAAGCTTTCTTT	CASVRDLNTEAFF
NA	TRBV30	TRBJ2-5	TRBD2	TGTGCCTGGAGTAAGGGACTAGCGGGAGAGACCCAGTACTTC	CAWSKGLAGETQYF
NA	TRBV30	TRBJ2-1	TRBD2	TGTGCCTGGAGTGGGTTAGCGGGATCGCGGGGAGAGCAGTTCTTC	CAWSGLAGSRGEQFF
NA	TRBV20-1	TRBJ1-1	NA	TGCAGTGCTAGAGATCCGTGGCAGGGAGCCATGAACACTGAAGCTTTCTTT	CSARDPWQGAMNTEAFF
once	TRBV25-1	TRBJ2-7	NA	TGTGCCAGCAGTGAAGACGAGCAGTACTTC	CASSEDEQYF
NA	TRBV20-1	TRBJ2-1	TRBD2	TGCAGTGCCGAGGTTAGCGGGAGGCTAGCCAATGAGCAGTTCTTC	CSAEVSGRLANEQFF
NA	TRBV10-3	TRBJ1-1	NA	TGTGCCATCAGGGATCGAACTGAAGCTTTCTTT	CAIRDRTEAFF
NA	TRBV20-1	TRBJ1-4	TRBD1	TGCAGTGCTGGGGACAGGGGGAACGGTGAAAAACTGTTTTTT	CSAGDRGNGEKLFF
NA	TRBV5-1	TRBJ1-3	TRBD1	TGCGCCAGCAGCTCAGGACAGGGACGCTCTGGAAACACCATATATTTT	CASSSGQGRSGNTIYF
NA	TRBV6-6	TRBJ1-2	NA	TGTGCCAGCAGTTACTCACGTGGAGGGGGCTACACCTTC	CASSYSRGGGYTF
few	TRBV6-1	TRBJ1-2	NA	TGTGCCAGCAAACCACGGGCCGCAAGGAGCTATGGCTACACCTTC	CASKPRAARSYGYTF
NA	TRBV7-2	TRBJ2-7	NA	TGTGCCAGCAGCTTAATCGGGACCGCGAGCTCCTACGAGCAGTACTTC	CASSLIGTASSYEQYF
NA	TRBV4-1	TRBJ1-1	NA	TGCGCCAGCAGCCAAGACGGACCGAACACTGAAGCTTTCTTT	CASSQDGPNTEAFF
NA	TRBV20-1	TRBJ1-2	NA	TGCAGTGGGGTGGACCCTAACTATGGCTACACCTTC	CSGVDPNYGYTF
NA	TRBV12-3/TRBV12-4	TRBJ1-6	TRBD1	TGTGCCAGCAGTTTCGGACAGGCTAATTCACCCCTCCACTTT	CASSFGQANSPLHF
NA	TRBV7-9	TRBJ2-7	NA	TGTGCCAGCACTAGGGGGGGGCCCTACGAGCAGTACTTC	CASTRGGPYEQYF
NA	TRBV4-1	TRBJ2-1	TRBD1	TGCGCCAGCAGCCAGCCCAGACAGGGTAATGAGCAGTTCTTC	CASSQPRQGNEQFF